This TCR beta chain was documented in a study of blood T cell repertoires in COVID-19. V was pared by 1 base and J by 4 bases, with 20 bases between. Germline values: CDR1 SGHAT, CDR2 FQNNGV. The CDR3 runs to 17 residues. TCRdb's table, derived via immunoSEQ multiplex PCR, lists solely in-frame clones and lacks some. The data contain about 240,000 clones, 83% of them singletons. Sequences were obtained from peripheral blood. This sequence joins TRBV11-2 and TRBJ2-7; D uncertain. The TCR sequence derives from a human donor in a cohort sampled during active COVID-19. CDR3: CASSLVQDRQADYEQYF. CDR3 DNA: TGTGCCAGCAGCTTAGTTCAAGATAGGCAGGCCGATTACGAGCAGTACTTC.